The source of this TCR beta chain is a study of OX40 agonist ivuxolimab in advanced cancers. Study-wide context: Ivuxolimab, an antibody that agonizes OX40 (CD134), was administered to the patients.

Profiled with immunoSEQ multiplex PCR; TCRdb holds only in-frame clones, not every one. The sample gives under 80,000 clones, 80% to 90% of which show up once; 1.1% is in the top ten. This CDR3 comprises 13 residues. The V gene lost 7 bases and the J gene lost 6 bases, with 13 bases spanning the gap. Per the germline V gene, CDR1 is MDHEN and CDR2 is SYDVKM. Autoimmune disease history or systemic immunosuppression led to patient exclusion. The chain links TRBV28 to TRBJ1-5; D is perhaps TRBD1 (5 bases). The receptor was isolated from an adult with an advanced solid tumor such as melanoma, head and neck, liver or kidney cancer. The sample here was CD4+ or CD8+ T cells sorted from blood, taken in a trial of the OX40 agonist ivuxolimab. In nucleotides, the CDR3 is TGTGCCAGCATCCCGGGGGAGGGTCAGCCCCAGCATTTT. The encoded protein is CASIPGEGQPQHF.